This TCR beta chain was sequenced during a study of cytomegalovirus exposure and HLA in healthy donors. In the PCR, 60 Vbeta and 13 Jbeta primers were used. Profiling relied on immunoSEQ multiplex PCR, and the TCRdb table lists in-frame clones only, not all of them. The sample lists more than 140,000 clones; over 60% were seen once. The study's findings and limits: Sequencing likely generated an artifact that appeared as a cluster of highly shared sequence variants. A later analysis showed that HLA-associated TCR beta chains had undergone more clonal expansion than equally common others. Researchers reported from a later analysis that most CMV-associated TCR beta chains appeared HLA-restricted.

A note on this clone: The antigen remains unidentified.

CDR3 length: 14 amino acids. Germline CDR1 SQVTM, CDR2 ANQGSEA. V lost 3 bases, J lost 6 bases, and 6 bases stayed unmatched. Sequencing was done on a sample of PBMCs. The J gene is TRBJ2-2, the V gene TRBV29-1; 8 nucleotides agree with TRBD1. This TCR was recovered from a woman in her twenties or thirties in good health and CMV-seropositive. CDR3 coding DNA: TGCAGCGTTGAGGGGCAGGGGGCCGCCGGGGAGCTGTTTTTT. Its translation: CSVEGQGAAGELFF.